This T cell receptor (beta chain) was sequenced for a study of cytomegalovirus exposure and HLA in healthy donors. The study, taken as a whole, reports: Among TCR sequences, most were rare, though some public TCRs appeared in many donors.

Assay: immunoSEQ multiplex PCR; the TCRdb copy retains only in-frame clones and omits some. The data contain more than 65,000 clones, 95% to 96% of them singletons. A note on this clone: Its specificity is not known.

After removal of 3 bases from V and 1 base from J, the junction contained 5 bases not matched to a gene. The CDR3 has 15 residues. The V gene's germline CDR1 is WSHSY and CDR2 SAAADI. This sequence was found in a woman between 18 and 29 years old in good health and CMV-seronegative. V usage is TRBV10-2 and J usage is TRBJ1-1; 7 nucleotides agree with TRBD1. What was sequenced was PBMCs. The CDR3 spells CASSDRGQSNTEAFF. As DNA, the CDR3 is TGCGCCAGCAGTGATAGGGGACAGTCGAACACTGAAGCTTTCTTT.